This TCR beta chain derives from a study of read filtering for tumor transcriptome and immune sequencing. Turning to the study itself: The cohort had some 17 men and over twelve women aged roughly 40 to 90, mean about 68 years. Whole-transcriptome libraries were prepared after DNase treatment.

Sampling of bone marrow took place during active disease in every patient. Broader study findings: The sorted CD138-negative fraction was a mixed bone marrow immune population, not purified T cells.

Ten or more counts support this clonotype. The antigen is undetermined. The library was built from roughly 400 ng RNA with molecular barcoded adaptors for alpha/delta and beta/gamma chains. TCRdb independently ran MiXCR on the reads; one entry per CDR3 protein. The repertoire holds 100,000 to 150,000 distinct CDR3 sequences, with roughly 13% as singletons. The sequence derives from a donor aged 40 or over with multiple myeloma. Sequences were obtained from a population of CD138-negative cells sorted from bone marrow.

In DNA form, the CDR3 reads TGCGCCAGCAGCCGCCTAGGCGGCAATGAGCAGTTCTTC. It yields the protein CASSRLGGNEQFF. This chain joins TRBV4-1 and TRBJ2-1; D uncertain. This CDR3 has 13 residues. Trimming removed 4 bases at V and 6 bases at J, with 10 bases between. Germline assignment: CDR1 MGHRA and CDR2 YSYEKL.